The next 21 T cell receptor beta chains were all read from a single sample in a study of cytomegalovirus exposure and HLA in healthy donors. PCR involved 60 Vbeta and 13 Jbeta primers. Repertoires were generated with immunoSEQ multiplex PCR, while TCRdb's copy carries only in-frame clones and drops some. In the table there are about 160,000 clones, almost 80% of which are singletons. The sequenced sample consisted of PBMCs. Receptors originate from a male donor in good health and CMV-seronegative.

There are a few counts of this clone. The chain employs TRBV5-4 and TRBJ1-3; D unresolved. Germline CDR1 is SGHNT and CDR2 is YYREEE (reference sequence). Trimming shortened V by 4 bases and J by 0 bases, and 11 bases separated the two germline ends. The CDR3 has 15 amino acids. CDR3 sequence: CASSQAGGSGNTIYF. As DNA, the CDR3 is TGTGCCAGCAGCCAAGCCGGCGGCTCTGGAAACACCATATATTTT. The complete variable domain, with remaining parts taken from reference TRBV5-4 and TRBJ1-3, reads ETGVTQSPTHLIKTRGQQVTLRCSSQSGHNTVSWYQQALGQGPQFIFQYYREEENGRGNFPPRFSGLQFPNYSSELNVNALELDDSALYLCASSQAGGSGNTIYFGEGSWLTVV.

The CDR3 nucleotides are TGTGCCAGCAGGCCCCCAGATCTCAGGGGGCTCGGGGAAAAACTGTTTTTT. Residues: CASRPPDLRGLGEKLFF. The chain has TRBV2 and TRBJ1-4, with 8 bases matching TRBD1. V shed 6 bases and J 8 bases; nucleotides not matched to a gene: 17. The CDR3 has 17 residues. Per germline, CDR1 SNHLY and CDR2 FYNNEI.

The chain recombines TRBV7-2 with TRBJ2-1; no reliable D call. The CDR3 contains 18 residues. V was clipped by 1 base and J by 0 bases, with 16 bases between them. The germline V gene has CDR1 SGHTA and CDR2 FQGNSA. CDR3 region: CASSLGGRPRSSYNEQFF. The DNA of the CDR3 is TGTGCCAGCAGCTTAGGTGGAAGACCGCGGAGCTCCTACAATGAGCAGTTCTTC.

The chain has TRBV11-2 and TRBJ2-1; D not certain. The germline V and J ends were trimmed by 5 bases and 3 bases, with 8 bases remaining between them. Germline CDR1 is SGHAT and CDR2 is FQNNGV. The CDR3 runs 13 residues. The CDR3 bases are TGTGCCAGCAGCCCCATAGTCTACAATGAGCAGTTCTTC. Its protein is CASSPIVYNEQFF.

The rearrangement joins TRBV7-9 to TRBJ1-3; a weak D match, TRBD1 (6 bases). The CDR3 consists of 15 residues. Germline loops: CDR1 SEHNR, CDR2 FQNEAQ (reference sequence). V shed 5 bases and J shed 2 bases, with 13 bases lying between them. CDR3 amino acids: CASSPSGEPGNTIYF. The CDR3 DNA reads TGTGCCAGCAGCCCTTCAGGGGAACCTGGAAACACCATATATTTT.

This rearrangement joins TRBV7-9 to TRBJ2-7, with 11 bases identical to TRBD1. V shed 1 base and J 8 bases; nucleotides not matched to a gene: 7. Germline values: CDR1 SEHNR, CDR2 FQNEAQ (reference sequence). The CDR3 extends over 15 amino acids. CDR3 sequence reads: CASSLDRDRGSKQYF. The CDR3 nucleotides read TGTGCCAGCAGCTTAGACCGGGACAGGGGGTCCAAGCAGTACTTC. The whole variable domain, filled in from reference TRBV7-9 and TRBJ2-7, reads DTGVSQNPRHKITKRGQNVTFRCDPISEHNRLYWYRQTLGQGPEFLTYFQNEAQLEKSRLLSDRFSAERPKGSFSTLEIQRTEQGDSAMYLCASSLDRDRGSKQYFGPGTRLTVT.

J is TRBJ2-5 and V is TRBV7-3; TRBD2 aligns across 11 bases. CDR1 is SGHTA, CDR2 FQGTGA, per germline. V was clipped by 4 bases and J by 5 bases; unmatched bases: 0. The CDR3 has 13 amino acids. CDR3 loop: CASSSSGGETQYF. The CDR3 DNA sequence: TGTGCCAGCAGCTCTAGCGGGGGGGAGACCCAGTACTTC.

CDR3 in amino acids: CASSSQGATYNEQFF. CDR3 bases: TGTGCCAGCAGCTCCCAGGGGGCCACCTACAATGAGCAGTTCTTC. The V call is TRBV9, the J call TRBJ2-1; 8 nucleotides match TRBD1. Germline trimming cut 4 bases from V and 2 bases from J; bases unmatched to any gene: 5. This CDR3 has 15 amino acids. Germline-derived CDR1 and CDR2 are SGDLS and YYNGEE.

The chain uses TRBV7-6 and TRBJ1-6, with a weak D call TRBD1 (6 bases). The CDR3 loop spans 16 amino acids. Germline V gene data show CDR1 as SGHVS and CDR2 as FNYEAQ. V was trimmed by 0 bases and J by 7 bases, leaving 13 bases between them. This CDR3 reads CASSLAGGAKNSPLHF. In nucleotides, the CDR3 is TGTGCCAGCAGCTTAGCTGGGGGCGCGAAAAATTCACCCCTCCACTTT.

The chain combines TRBV5-6 with TRBJ2-3, with 7 bases fitting TRBD1. Germline lookup yields CDR1 SGHDT and CDR2 YYEEEE. V was pared by 4 bases and J by 5 bases, with 7 bases of the junction left unmatched. This CDR3 comprises 14 residues. The DNA for the CDR3 is TGTGCCAGCAGCCTTAGACAGGGTATAGATACGCAGTATTTT. This encodes CASSLRQGIDTQYF.

This chain joins TRBV5-4 and TRBJ2-3; 11 bases are shared with TRBD2. CDR3 size: 15 residues. CDR1 SGHNT and CDR2 YYREEE come from the germline V gene (reference sequence). J gave up 9 bases and V 1 base, and 7 bases lay outside the gene matches. CDR3 in amino acids: CASSLKTSGGLTQYF. DNA for the CDR3: TGTGCCAGCAGCTTGAAAACTAGCGGGGGACTGACGCAGTATTTT.

The rearrangement uses TRBV5-6 and TRBJ2-7; 8 nucleotides agree with TRBD1. With V trimmed by 0 bases and J by 2 bases, 7 bases remained unmatched. The CDR3 is made up of 16 amino acids. Germline values: CDR1 SGHDT, CDR2 YYEEEE. Here the CDR3 DNA reads TGTGCCAGCAGCTTGGATGCAGGGGGCCTCGCCTACGAGCAGTACTTC. This codes for CASSLDAGGLAYEQYF. The whole variable domain, filled in from reference TRBV5-6 and TRBJ2-7, reads DAGVTQSPTHLIKTRGQQVTLRCSPKSGHDTVSWYQQALGQGPQFIFQYYEEEERQRGNFPDRFSGHQFPNYSSELNVNALLLGDSALYLCASSLDAGGLAYEQYFGPGTRLTVT.

The gene calls are TRBV5-4 and TRBJ2-1; 10 bases are shared with TRBD2. The CDR3 runs 15 residues. V lost 4 bases to trimming and J lost 9 bases; unmatched junction nucleotides: 10. Germline CDR1 and CDR2: SGHNT and YYREEE (reference sequence). The CDR3 region is CASSPPSGSIGEQFF. CDR3 sequence (DNA): TGTGCCAGCAGCCCCCCTAGCGGGAGTATCGGTGAGCAGTTCTTC. The full variable domain, rest sourced from reference TRBV5-4 and TRBJ2-1, is ETGVTQSPTHLIKTRGQQVTLRCSSQSGHNTVSWYQQALGQGPQFIFQYYREEENGRGNFPPRFSGLQFPNYSSELNVNALELDDSALYLCASSPPSGSIGEQFFGPGTRLTVL.

The rearrangement links TRBV25-1 to TRBJ1-2; D gene uncertain. The CDR3 consists of 16 residues. The germline V gene has CDR1 MGHDK and CDR2 SYGVNS. Between the trimmed V and J ends, which lost 4 bases and 2 bases, there was a span of 17 bases. The DNA of the CDR3 is TGTGCCAGCAGTGGACCGGACTTCCTCGGCAACTATGGCTACACCTTC. It encodes CASSGPDFLGNYGYTF.

The rearrangement uses TRBV9 and TRBJ2-1, with D possibly being TRBD2 (5 bases). The CDR3 runs 12 residues. CDR1 is SGDLS and CDR2 is YYNGEE in the germline V gene. Trimming pared 7 bases from V and 5 bases from J, leaving 10 bases between. This CDR3 is CASGGLNNEQFF. CDR3 coding DNA: TGTGCCAGCGGAGGACTGAACAATGAGCAGTTCTTC.

This clone is a singleton in its sample. J is TRBJ1-2 and V is TRBV18; TRBD1 matches at 8 bases. The CDR3 is 13 residues long. The V and J ends lost 2 bases and 8 bases, in that order; junction bases with no gene match: 4. The germline gives CDR1 KGHSH, CDR2 LQKENI. CDR3 sequence: CASSPGTGRGYTF. The CDR3 nucleotides are TGTGCCAGCTCACCAGGGACAGGTCGGGGCTACACCTTC.

The chain carries TRBV29-1 and TRBJ1-2; D is possibly TRBD1 (5 bases). The CDR3 length is 12 residues. V lost 2 bases to trimming and J lost 2 bases, with 6 bases between them. From germline, CDR1 is SQVTM and CDR2 ANQGSEA. The CDR3 sequence: CSVEPGNYGYTF. The CDR3 DNA reads TGCAGCGTTGAACCAGGGAACTATGGCTACACCTTC.

The genes are TRBV9 and TRBJ2-2; D is possibly TRBD2 (7 bases). V was pared by 4 bases and J by 8 bases, with 18 bases between. This CDR3 comprises 15 residues. Germline-derived CDR1 and CDR2 are SGDLS and YYNGEE. This chain's CDR3 is CASSLWGGAPGELFF. CDR3 nucleotide sequence: TGTGCCAGCAGCCTCTGGGGGGGCGCTCCGGGGGAGCTGTTTTTT.

This chain connects TRBV25-1 to TRBJ2-3; possible D gene TRBD1, 5 bases. V was pared by 1 base and J by 2 bases, with 10 bases between. Germline CDR1 reads MGHDK; CDR2 reads SYGVNS. This CDR3 spans 15 amino acids. The DNA for the CDR3 is TGTGCCAGCAGTGAATGGCGACAGAACACAGATACGCAGTATTTT. Its protein product is CASSEWRQNTDTQYF.

V and J are TRBV5-1 and TRBJ1-2; 9 positions match TRBD1. J lost 5 bases, V lost 0 bases, and 5 bases had no gene match. The CDR3 contains 15 residues. Germline V gene data show CDR1 as SGHRS and CDR2 as YFSETQ. The CDR3 region is CASSLGVDRGYGYTF. The CDR3 nucleotides read TGCGCCAGCAGCTTGGGAGTCGACAGGGGGTATGGCTACACCTTC.

This clone was recorded a few times. This chain connects TRBV5-1 to TRBJ2-6; D is possibly TRBD1 (6 bases). V lost 8 bases, J lost 0 bases, and 9 bases lay in between. CDR1 is SGHRS, CDR2 YFSETQ, per germline. The CDR3 has 14 residues. This CDR3 is CARGTNSGANVLTF. In DNA form, the CDR3 reads TGCGCCAGAGGGACAAACTCTGGGGCCAACGTCCTGACTTTC.